These 29 T cell receptor beta chains came from one sample sequenced in a study of T cell repertoires in cytomegalovirus infection. One entry per CDR3 protein results from TCRdb running MiXCR on the reads. The profile covers some 390,000 distinct CDR3 sequences, with roughly 20% appearing a single time and about 10% taken by the ten largest. The specimen was PBMCs. The receptor set was obtained from a human donor in good health (CMV status not recorded). Some clones in this sample may be carry-over from other donors' samples.

In this sample, this clonotype turned up a few times. The V and J genes are TRBV7-9 and TRBJ1-6; the match to TRBD1 covers 7 bases. The CDR3 runs 17 residues. Trimming cost V 5 bases and J 13 bases; bases outside gene matches: 20. CDR1 and CDR2 from the germline V gene are SEHNR and FQNEAQ (reference sequence). DNA of the CDR3: TGTGCCAGCAGCCCATGGGACAGACGATTCCCACAGTTGCCCCTCCACTTT. Its protein product is CASSPWDRRFPQLPLHF.

The V call is TRBV12-3 or TRBV12-4, the J call TRBJ2-7; 7 nucleotides match TRBD2. V lost 0 bases, J lost 1 base, and 3 bases stayed unmatched. The CDR3 runs 15 residues. CDR3 residues: CASSLALAESYEQYF. In DNA form, the CDR3 reads TGTGCCAGCAGTTTAGCGCTAGCGGAGTCCTACGAGCAGTACTTC.

At least ten counts were recorded for this clonotype. The V and J genes are TRBV11-3 and TRBJ2-2; the match to TRBD2 covers 9 bases. Per germline, CDR1 SGHNT and CDR2 YENEEA. The CDR3 is 14 amino acids. The V and J ends lost 6 bases and 3 bases, in that order; junction bases with no gene match: 2. Here the CDR3 DNA reads TGTGCCAGCAGTAGACTAGCGGACACCGGGGAGCTGTTTTTT. Residues: CASSRLADTGELFF.

The rearrangement links TRBV20-1 to TRBJ2-5, with 11 bases lining up with TRBD2. V lost 3 bases, J lost 1 base, and 1 base stayed unmatched. The CDR3 has 14 amino acids. Per the germline V gene, CDR1 is DFQATT and CDR2 is SNEGSKA (reference sequence). CDR3 in amino acids: CSARTSGVQETQYF. CDR3 in DNA: TGCAGTGCTAGGACTAGCGGGGTCCAAGAGACCCAGTACTTC.

This clonotype was counted at least ten times. The V gene is TRBV28, the J gene TRBJ2-2, with D unclear. This CDR3 comprises 16 residues. Germline lookup yields CDR1 MDHEN and CDR2 SYDVKM. The V gene lost 7 bases and the J gene lost 0 bases, with 15 bases spanning the gap. DNA of the CDR3: TGTGCCAGCATCGAACGCGGAACTGCGAACACCGGGGAGCTGTTTTTT. It translates to CASIERGTANTGELFF.

The gene calls are TRBV5-8 and TRBJ2-5; TRBD1 aligns across 10 bases. This CDR3 spans 16 amino acids. Looked up from germline, CDR1 is SGHTS and CDR2 is YDEGEE. V lost 2 bases, J lost 0 bases, and 4 bases stayed unmatched. CDR3 DNA sequence: TGTGCCAGCAGCTTTAGGGGGACAGGGGACCAAGAGACCCAGTACTTC. Translating gives CASSFRGTGDQETQYF.

The genes are TRBV20-1 and TRBJ2-3; D is ambiguous. From germline, CDR1 is DFQATT and CDR2 SNEGSKA (reference sequence). V was cut by 3 bases and J by 0 bases, with 13 bases left in between. This CDR3 is 15 amino acids long. CDR3 nucleotide sequence: TGCAGTGCTAGGAATAGGCTAGTAAGCACAGATACGCAGTATTTT. Amino acid sequence: CSARNRLVSTDTQYF.

In this sample, this clonotype turned up a few times. This chain uses TRBV12-3 or TRBV12-4 with TRBJ1-4; D may be TRBD1 (6 bases). The CDR3 sequence is 14 residues long. V lost 4 bases and J lost 5, with 11 bases in between. In DNA form, the CDR3 reads TGTGCCAGCAGTTCCACAGGGAGAAATGAAAAACTGTTTTTT. Its protein product is CASSSTGRNEKLFF.

This chain joins TRBV5-5 and TRBJ1-4; D is perhaps TRBD1 (5 bases). The germline gives CDR1 SGHKS, CDR2 YYEKEE (reference sequence). V lost 3 bases and J 8 bases, leaving 17 bases between the germline ends. The CDR3 is 15 amino acids. CDR3 sequence: CASSWGREPLEKLFF. The CDR3 nucleotides are TGTGCCAGCAGCTGGGGCAGGGAACCACTCGAAAAACTGTTTTTT.

The sample holds a few counts of this clonotype. The chain has TRBV12-3 or TRBV12-4 and TRBJ1-4, with TRBD1 matching over 9 bases. CDR3 length equals 17 residues. J was trimmed by 7 bases and V by 2 bases; bases with no gene match: 11. The CDR3 loop reads CASSLFGTGITVEKLFF. The CDR3 coding sequence is TGTGCCAGCAGTTTATTCGGGACAGGGATTACGGTTGAAAAACTGTTTTTT.

In this sample, this clonotype turned up once. V usage is TRBV19 and J usage is TRBJ1-1; TRBD1 might be the D (5 bases). The germline gives CDR1 LNHDA, CDR2 SQIVND (reference sequence). V dropped 3 bases and J dropped 3 bases, with 8 bases sitting between them. CDR3 length equals 13 residues. In DNA, the CDR3 is TGTGCCAGTAGTATCAGGGAATACACTGAAGCTTTCTTT. Translated: CASSIREYTEAFF.

The gene calls are TRBV7-9 and TRBJ2-3; 9 bases fit TRBD2. CDR1 SEHNR and CDR2 FQNEAQ come from the germline V gene (reference sequence). V was clipped by 2 bases and J by 1 base; unmatched bases: 4. This CDR3 region has 16 residues. DNA for the CDR3: TGTGCCAGCAGCTTATCCAGCGGGGGGCGCACAGATACGCAGTATTTT. It codes for CASSLSSGGRTDTQYF.

This clonotype has a handful of counts. The V gene is TRBV7-2, the J gene TRBJ2-7; 11 nucleotides agree with TRBD2. The CDR3 extends over 13 amino acids. Germline V CDR1 and CDR2: SGHTA, FQGNSA. The J segment lost 5 bases and the V segment lost 8 bases, leaving 5 bases of the junction unmatched. The CDR3 sequence: CASASGRNNEQYF. In DNA form, the CDR3 reads TGTGCCAGCGCTAGCGGGAGGAATAACGAGCAGTACTTC. The complete variable domain, with remaining parts taken from reference TRBV7-2 and TRBJ2-7, reads GAGVSQSPSNKVTEKGKDVELRCDPISGHTALYWYRQSLGQGLEFLIYFQGNSAPDKSGLPSDRFSAERTGGSVSTLTIQRTQQEDSAVYLCASASGRNNEQYFGPGTRLTVT.

This clonotype was counted many times. The CDR3 coding sequence is TGTGCCAGCAGTGTTGCTAGCGGGGCCACAGATACGCAGTATTTT. It encodes CASSVASGATDTQYF. J is TRBJ2-3 and V is TRBV2; the match to TRBD2 covers 9 bases. Germline CDR1 reads SNHLY; CDR2 reads FYNNEI. This CDR3 spans 15 amino acids. Trimming removed 4 bases from V and 2 bases from J; junction bases left unmatched: 4.

This clonotype was seen more than once but under ten times. The chain couples TRBV12-3 or TRBV12-4 to TRBJ1-1; 7 bases agree with TRBD1. CDR3 length: 15 residues. J was trimmed by 7 bases and V by 6 bases; bases with no gene match: 14. CDR3 protein: CASSSPLRDSREAFF. CDR3 DNA: TGTGCCAGCAGCTCCCCACTCCGGGACAGCCGTGAAGCTTTCTTT.

The rearrangement links TRBV5-1 to TRBJ2-7, with D uncertain. Germline CDR1 reads SGHRS; CDR2 reads YFSETQ. V was trimmed by 1 base and J by 3 bases, leaving 11 bases between them. The CDR3 covers 14 residues. Written as DNA, the CDR3 is TGCGCCAGCAGCTTGCTGGCGATCGACTACGAGCAGTACTTC. It codes for CASSLLAIDYEQYF. The full variable domain, with the rest looked up from reference TRBV5-1 and TRBJ2-7, is KAGVTQTPRYLIKTRGQQVTLSCSPISGHRSVSWYQQTPGQGLQFLFEYFSETQRNKGNFPGRFSGRQFSNSRSEMNVSTLELGDSALYLCASSLLAIDYEQYFGPGTRLTVT.

This chain joins TRBV12-3 or TRBV12-4 and TRBJ2-1; TRBD2 matches at 10 bases. J was trimmed by 9 bases and V by 2 bases; bases with no gene match: 13. The length of the CDR3 is 17 residues. CDR3 amino acids: CASSLRGSGRARGEQFF. The CDR3 nucleotides are TGTGCCAGCAGTTTACGTGGCAGCGGGAGGGCTCGGGGTGAGCAGTTCTTC.

There are a few counts of this clonotype. The genes are TRBV18 and TRBJ1-5, with D possibly matching TRBD1 (6 bases). CDR1 is KGHSH, CDR2 LQKENI, per germline. V lost 4 bases, J lost 5 bases, and 12 bases lay in between. The CDR3 totals 14 residues. In DNA, the CDR3 is TGTGCCAGCTCACTAGGACAGCGAGATCAGCCCCAGCATTTT. Protein: CASSLGQRDQPQHF.

Note on this clonotype: A much larger clonotype is one base distant, so this may be a read error. The CDR3 sequence: CASRRSPGPAGGSNTGELFF. The CDR3, as DNA: TGTGCCAGCAGGCGCTCACCGGGACCAGCGGGGGGGTCGAACACCGGGGAGCTGTTTTTT. The chain has TRBV7-6 and TRBJ2-2, with 10 bases that match TRBD2. J was trimmed by 0 bases and V by 6 bases; bases with no gene match: 16. Germline assignment: CDR1 SGHVS and CDR2 FNYEAQ. The CDR3 runs 20 residues.

In its sample, this clonotype was seen a few times. This chain connects TRBV20-1 to TRBJ2-1; 9 bases are a match to TRBD2. The CDR3 length is 16 residues. Germline assignment: CDR1 DFQATT and CDR2 SNEGSKA (reference sequence). J was trimmed by 2 bases and V by 5 bases; bases with no gene match: 10. CDR3 region: CSAVTVRGGTYNEQFF. The CDR3 nucleotides read TGCAGTGCTGTAACTGTGCGGGGGGGGACCTACAATGAGCAGTTCTTC.

The chain uses TRBV28 and TRBJ1-3; possibly TRBD1 for D (5 bases). The CDR3 is 14 amino acids. The germline V and J ends were trimmed by 6 bases and 9 bases, with 18 bases remaining between them. The germline V gene encodes CDR1 MDHEN and CDR2 SYDVKM. The CDR3 region is CASRGGDALRTIYF. DNA for the CDR3: TGTGCCAGCAGGGGGGGGGACGCCCTACGCACCATATATTTT.

J is TRBJ1-1 and V is TRBV12-3 or TRBV12-4; D might be TRBD1 (5 bases). The V gene lost 4 bases and the J gene lost 4 bases, with 16 bases spanning the gap. CDR3 length equals 15 residues. DNA for the CDR3: TGTGCCAGCAGTTCCCATTCAACAGGACTCACTGAAGCTTTCTTT. Translated, it gives CASSSHSTGLTEAFF.

This chain joins TRBV11-2 and TRBJ2-1; 8 nucleotides agree with TRBD2. CDR3 length equals 15 residues. The ends lost 4 bases at V and 2 bases at J; junction bases unmatched: 4. CDR1 SGHAT and CDR2 FQNNGV come from the germline V gene. The CDR3 reads CASSSGTRTYNEQFF. The DNA of the CDR3 is TGTGCCAGCAGCTCCGGGACTAGAACCTACAATGAGCAGTTCTTC.

This clonotype was recorded many times. V gene TRBV2 combines with J gene TRBJ2-1; possibly TRBD2 for D (5 bases). Germline V gene sequence: CDR1 SNHLY, CDR2 FYNNEI. The CDR3 runs 13 residues. V lost 3 bases and J lost 12, with 15 bases in between. DNA for the CDR3: TGTGCCAGCAGTGATGTAGGACTGCGGATGCAGTTCTTC. Translation: CASSDVGLRMQFF.

The chain couples TRBV18 to TRBJ1-1, with D tentatively TRBD1 (5 bases). From germline, CDR1 is KGHSH and CDR2 LQKENI. V was cut by 8 bases and J by 5 bases, with 12 bases left in between. CDR3 length: 12 amino acids. CDR3 residues: CASAEGWTEAFF. The CDR3 DNA reads as TGTGCCAGCGCAGAGGGGTGGACTGAAGCTTTCTTT.

This chain connects TRBV12-3 or TRBV12-4 to TRBJ2-3, with 14 bases aligning to TRBD2. CDR3 size: 15 residues. Germline trimming cut 6 bases from V and 7 bases from J; bases unmatched to any gene: 6. The CDR3 nucleotides are TGTGCCAGCAGCTCCGGGACTAGCGGGGGTCATACGCAGTATTTT. It encodes CASSSGTSGGHTQYF.

The chain joins TRBV20-1 to TRBJ2-1; possibly TRBD2 for D (5 bases). The CDR3 covers 15 residues. V dropped 4 bases and J dropped 0 bases, with 13 bases sitting between them. Germline CDR1 and CDR2: DFQATT and SNEGSKA (reference sequence). CDR3 sequence (DNA): TGCAGTGCTAATGTCGCTAGCCGCTCCTACAATGAGCAGTTCTTC. This codes for CSANVASRSYNEQFF.

This clonotype was counted ten times or more. V is TRBV24-1 and J is TRBJ1-1, with a tentative D call TRBD1 (5 bases). Germline loops: CDR1 KGHDR, CDR2 SFDVKD. The V gene lost 9 bases and the J gene lost 6 bases, with 22 bases spanning the gap. This CDR3 comprises 15 residues. The DNA of the CDR3 is TGTGCCACCCCGGGGGGGGGGACGGGTGATGCTGAAGCTTTCTTT. Encoded protein: CATPGGGTGDAEAFF.

Ten or more counts support this clonotype. V gene TRBV6-5 combines with J gene TRBJ2-6; D uncertain. CDR3 length: 15 residues. Germline CDR1 is MNHEY and CDR2 is SVGAGI. Between the trimmed V and J ends, which lost 2 bases and 4 bases, there was a span of 9 bases. In nucleotides, the CDR3 is TGTGCCAGCAGTTACGGGGATCCCGGGGCCAACGTCCTGACTTTC. This sequence encodes CASSYGDPGANVLTF.